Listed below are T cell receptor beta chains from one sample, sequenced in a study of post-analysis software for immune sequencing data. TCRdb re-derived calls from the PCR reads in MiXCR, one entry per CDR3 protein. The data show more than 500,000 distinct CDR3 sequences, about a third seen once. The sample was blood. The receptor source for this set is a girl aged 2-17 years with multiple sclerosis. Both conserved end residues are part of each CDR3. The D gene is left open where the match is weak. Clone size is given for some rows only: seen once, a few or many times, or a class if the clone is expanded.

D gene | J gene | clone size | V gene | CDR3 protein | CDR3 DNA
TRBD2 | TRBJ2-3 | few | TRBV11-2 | CASSLRAWGGVHTDTQYF | TGTGCCAGCAGCTTACGTGCTTGGGGGGGAGTACACACAGATACGCAGTATTTT
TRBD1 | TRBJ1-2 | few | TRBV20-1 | CSAIPVPSGTGIYGYTF | TGCAGTGCCATCCCGGTGCCCTCCGGGACAGGGATCTATGGCTACACCTTC
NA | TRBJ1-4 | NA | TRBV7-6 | CASSSAVTNEKLFF | TGTGCCAGCAGCTCTGCAGTAACTAATGAAAAACTGTTTTTT
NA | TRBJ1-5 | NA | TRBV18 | CASSPPMQPQHF | TGTGCCAGCTCACCACCAATGCAGCCCCAGCATTTT
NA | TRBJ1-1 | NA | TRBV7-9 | CASSGIPRDTEAFF | TGTGCCAGCAGTGGGATTCCAAGGGACACTGAAGCTTTCTTT
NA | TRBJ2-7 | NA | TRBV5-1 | CASSLEDGYEQYF | TGCGCCAGCAGCTTGGAGGACGGGTACGAGCAGTACTTC
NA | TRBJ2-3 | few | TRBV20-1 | CSAQSPGRSTDTQYF | TGCAGTGCCCAGAGTCCCGGGCGTAGCACAGATACGCAGTATTTT
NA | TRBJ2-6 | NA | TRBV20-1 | CSAYSGANVLTF | TGCAGTGCTTATTCTGGGGCCAACGTCCTGACTTTC
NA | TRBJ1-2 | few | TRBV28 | CASSFDPGSMRGYTF | TGTGCCAGCAGTTTTGATCCGGGTTCCATGCGGGGCTACACCTTC
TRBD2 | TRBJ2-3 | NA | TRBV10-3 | CAISGSSGGTDTQYF | TGTGCCATCAGTGGTTCTAGCGGGGGCACAGATACGCAGTATTTT
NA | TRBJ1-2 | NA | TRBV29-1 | CSVARDMEAYGYTF | TGCAGCGTTGCCCGGGACATGGAGGCCTATGGCTACACCTTC
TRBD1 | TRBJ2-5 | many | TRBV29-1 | CSASAPTGTETQYF | TGCAGCGCGTCCGCCCCGACAGGGACAGAGACCCAGTACTTC
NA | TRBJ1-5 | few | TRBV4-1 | CASSARQSDNQPQHF | TGCGCCAGCAGCGCCAGACAGAGCGATAATCAGCCCCAGCATTTT
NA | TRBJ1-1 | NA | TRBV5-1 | CASSLEGTGVNTEAFF | TGCGCCAGCAGCTTGGAGGGGACGGGCGTGAACACTGAAGCTTTCTTT
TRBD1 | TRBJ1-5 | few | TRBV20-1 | CSAGQGINQPQHF | TGCAGTGCTGGACAGGGGATCAATCAGCCCCAGCATTTT
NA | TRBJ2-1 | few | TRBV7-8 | CASSTRGGSNEQFF | TGTGCCAGCAGCACCAGGGGGGGATCCAATGAGCAGTTCTTC
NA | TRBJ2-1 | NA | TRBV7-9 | CASSSPGGAGRRSDEQFF | TGTGCCAGCAGCTCCCCCGGTGGGGCAGGGAGAAGGTCAGATGAGCAGTTCTTC
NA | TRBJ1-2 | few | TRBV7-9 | CASSLVVRMDYGYTF | TGTGCCAGCAGCTTAGTTGTCAGGATGGACTATGGCTACACCTTC
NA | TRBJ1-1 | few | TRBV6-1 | CASSDPRGRLNTEAFF | TGTGCCAGCAGTGACCCCCGCGGCAGACTGAACACTGAAGCTTTCTTT
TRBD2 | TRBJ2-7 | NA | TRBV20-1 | CSASPSRAGGYEQYF | TGCAGTGCGTCCCCCTCGCGAGCGGGGGGATACGAGCAGTACTTC
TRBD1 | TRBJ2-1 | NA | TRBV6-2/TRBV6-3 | CASSLGQGDNEQFF | TGTGCCAGCAGCCTGGGGCAGGGGGACAATGAGCAGTTCTTC
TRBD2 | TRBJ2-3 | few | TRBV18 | CASSPLAGGVSDTQYF | TGTGCCAGCTCACCCCTAGCGGGGGGGGTATCAGATACGCAGTATTTT
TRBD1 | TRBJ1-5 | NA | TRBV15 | CATSTDRDRGLQPQHF | TGTGCCACCAGCACTGACCGGGACAGGGGGCTTCAGCCCCAGCATTTT
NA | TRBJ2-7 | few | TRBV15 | CATGYEDEQYF | TGTGCCACCGGCTATGAGGACGAGCAGTACTTC
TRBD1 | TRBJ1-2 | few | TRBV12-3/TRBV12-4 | CASSHTGEGYGYTF | TGTGCCAGCAGTCACACAGGGGAGGGCTATGGCTACACCTTC
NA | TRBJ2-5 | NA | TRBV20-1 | CSAKKWAEETQYF | TGCAGTGCTAAGAAGTGGGCTGAGGAGACCCAGTACTTC
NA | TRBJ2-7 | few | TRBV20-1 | CSARDLQNYEQYF | TGCAGTGCTAGAGATCTACAGAACTACGAGCAGTACTTC
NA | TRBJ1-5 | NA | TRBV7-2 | CASSSQYSNQPQHF | TGTGCCAGCAGCTCACAGTATAGCAATCAGCCCCAGCATTTT
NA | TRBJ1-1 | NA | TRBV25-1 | CASSEPGLGGTEAFF | TGTGCCAGCAGTGAACCAGGGCTGGGGGGCACTGAAGCTTTCTTT
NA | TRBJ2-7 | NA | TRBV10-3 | CAIKVSGYNEQYF | TGTGCCATCAAAGTTAGCGGCTACAATGAGCAGTACTTC
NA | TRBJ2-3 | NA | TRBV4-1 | CASSQLTRTVRGPDTQYF | TGCGCCAGCAGCCAACTAACCCGGACGGTCCGTGGGCCAGATACGCAGTATTTT
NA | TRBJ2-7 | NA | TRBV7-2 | CASSLGKGNYEQYF | TGTGCCAGCAGCTTAGGGAAGGGAAACTACGAGCAGTACTTC
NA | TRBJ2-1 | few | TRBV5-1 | CASSLVDGDKDYNEQFF | TGCGCCAGCAGCTTGGTCGACGGGGACAAGGACTACAATGAGCAGTTCTTC
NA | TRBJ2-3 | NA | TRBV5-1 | CASSLKEGGPSTDTQYF | TGCGCCAGCAGCTTGAAGGAGGGGGGGCCCAGCACAGATACGCAGTATTTT
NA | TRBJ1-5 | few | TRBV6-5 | CASSYTAGAINQPQHF | TGTGCCAGCAGTTACACGGCAGGGGCCATAAATCAGCCCCAGCATTTT
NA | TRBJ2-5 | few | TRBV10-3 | CAISPLVGGETQYF | TGTGCCATCAGTCCCCTCGTGGGTGGGGAGACCCAGTACTTC
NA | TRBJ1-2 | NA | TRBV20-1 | CSARIPGNYGYTF | TGCAGTGCTAGGATTCCAGGGAACTATGGCTACACCTTC
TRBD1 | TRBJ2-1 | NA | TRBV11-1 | CASSPGQGSPGGQFF | TGTGCCAGCAGTCCGGGACAGGGCAGTCCGGGAGGGCAGTTCTTC
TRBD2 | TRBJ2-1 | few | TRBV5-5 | CASSLAWGSGGAVESEQFF | TGTGCCAGCAGCTTGGCCTGGGGGAGCGGGGGGGCCGTAGAAAGTGAGCAGTTCTTC
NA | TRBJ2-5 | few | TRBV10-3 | CAISEGIGSQETQYF | TGTGCCATCAGTGAAGGGATAGGGAGCCAAGAGACCCAGTACTTC
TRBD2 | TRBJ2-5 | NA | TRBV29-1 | CSVNGLAGLETQYF | TGCAGCGTGAACGGACTAGCGGGGTTGGAGACCCAGTACTTC
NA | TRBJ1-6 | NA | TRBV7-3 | CASSFSPLHF | TGTGCCAGCAGCTTTTCACCCCTCCACTTT
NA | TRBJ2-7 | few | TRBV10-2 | CASSDRQYEQYF | TGCGCCAGCAGTGATAGACAGTACGAGCAGTACTTC